The entry below gives a single TCR beta chain sequence along with its context. Produced via immunoSEQ multiplex PCR; TCRdb's table is partial and in-frame only. The table records 250,000 or so clones, about four fifths of them present only once. This entry belongs to a study of blood T cell repertoires in COVID-19. Looking at the study overall: The analysed material was cDNA or gDNA that came from T cells, B-cell-depleted T cells, or PBMCs.

The V segment lost 6 bases and the J segment 10 bases; nucleotides outside the gene matches: 12. The CDR3 consists of 15 residues. Germline-derived CDR1 and CDR2 are MNHEY and SVGAGI. Cohorts were based on clinical histories the participants reported. The TCR originated in a woman in her thirties or forties who had been exposed to COVID-19. Sequencing was performed on PBMCs or T cells enriched from blood (not recorded which). The gene calls are TRBV6-5 and TRBJ1-6; TRBD1 aligns across 7 bases. This CDR3 is CASSPIETGSSPLHF. CDR3 sequence (DNA): TGTGCCAGCAGCCCCATAGAGACAGGGAGCTCACCCCTCCACTTT.